This T cell receptor beta chain came from a study of T cell responses to AZD1222 COVID-19 vaccine. This table comes from immunoSEQ multiplex PCR, and its TCRdb copy is limited to in-frame clones, with some not included. The data show roughly 140,000 clones, with over 80% seen just once and 8% to 10% held by the top ten. Germline values: CDR1 SGHVS, CDR2 FNYEAQ. The CDR3 has 15 residues. V lost 5 bases and J lost 3; bases outside the gene matches: 7. The origin of this receptor is an adult who received the AZD1222 COVID-19 vaccine. The specimen comprised peripheral blood, sampled 28 days after the second AZD1222 dose. The chain joins TRBV7-6 to TRBJ2-7, with TRBD2 matching over 10 bases. CDR3 in DNA: TGTGCCAGCAGCCCTGGGGCTAGCGGGGGCTACGAGCAGTACTTC. It is translated as CASSPGASGGYEQYF.